This T cell receptor beta chain was identified in a study of blood T cell repertoires in COVID-19. About the study: T cells, B-cell-depleted T cells, or PBMCs supplied cDNA or gDNA.

This clone was detected only a few times. The assay was immunoSEQ multiplex PCR, and TCRdb's table has in-frame clones only and misses some. Among 200,000 to 250,000 clones, 80% to 90% were seen once, and the ten largest hold about 2.5%. Cohorts were based on clinical histories the participants reported. The CDR3 runs 11 residues. Germline CDR1 and CDR2: SGHRS and YFSETQ. V dropped 9 bases and J dropped 6 bases, with 9 bases sitting between them. The receptor was isolated from a woman between 25 and 40 years old with acute COVID-19. This chain uses TRBV5-1 with TRBJ2-2, with a possible D match to TRBD2 (6 bases). Sequences were obtained from PBMCs or T cells enriched from blood (not recorded which). CDR3 sequence (DNA): TGCGCCACCCGGGGGTCCGGGGAGCTGTTTTTT. Translated: CATRGSGELFF.